The 14 T cell receptor beta chains below were found in one sample sequenced in a study of blood T cell repertoires in COVID-19. The data were produced by immunoSEQ multiplex PCR, yet TCRdb's version contains in-frame clones alone and is incomplete. The sample consists of 90,000 to 150,000 clones, approximately 85% of them appearing once. The sequenced material came from peripheral blood. These receptors originate from a man older than 75 with acute or convalescent COVID-19.

The V gene is TRBV27, the J gene TRBJ1-5, with a possible D match to TRBD1 (5 bases). V gave up 5 bases and J gave up 7 bases, with 18 bases separating them. Germline loops: CDR1 MNHEY, CDR2 SMNVEV (reference sequence). The CDR3 consists of 15 residues. The CDR3 DNA sequence: TGTGCCAGCAGTCTAGGCCAGGGTTCAGGGCAGCCCCAGCATTTT. Its translation is CASSLGQGSGQPQHF.

The V call is TRBV6-5, the J call TRBJ1-2; 7 bases map to TRBD1. V shed 3 bases and J 4 bases; nucleotides not matched to a gene: 8. The CDR3 length is 15 residues. Germline CDR1 reads MNHEY; CDR2 reads SVGAGI. CDR3 residues: CASSYDRAGSYGYTF. The CDR3 DNA is TGTGCCAGCAGTTATGACAGGGCGGGATCCTATGGCTACACCTTC.

The chain carries TRBV3-1 (or the pseudogene TRBV3-2) and TRBJ2-3, with 7 bases lining up with TRBD2. CDR1 and CDR2 from the germline V gene are LGHDT and YNNKEL (reference sequence). The trim removed 4 bases at V and 1 base at J, leaving 5 bases unmatched. CDR3 length: 15 residues. The CDR3 DNA reads as TGTGCCAGCAGCCGCGGGGGACTCGGCACAGATACGCAGTATTTT. Protein: CASSRGGLGTDTQYF.

The chain has TRBV28 and TRBJ1-2; D gene ambiguous. The germline V and J ends were trimmed by 3 bases and 4 bases, with 9 bases remaining between them. CDR3 length: 13 residues. Germline CDR1 MDHEN, CDR2 SYDVKM. For the CDR3, the DNA is TGTGCCAGCAGTTTTCGGGGATCCTATGGCTACACCTTC. The encoded protein is CASSFRGSYGYTF.

The rearrangement uses TRBV11-2 and TRBJ1-3; D is undetermined. The CDR3 totals 15 residues. Trimming took 11 bases from V and 1 from J, leaving 18 bases between them. Germline V lookup: CDR1 SGHAT, CDR2 FQNNGV. Here the CDR3 reads CASRSGFPSGNTIYF. CDR3 bases: TGTGCCTCGCGTTCAGGTTTCCCTTCTGGAAACACCATATATTTT.

The chain recombines TRBV19 with TRBJ1-3; D is undetermined. CDR1 and CDR2 from the germline V gene are LNHDA and SQIVND (reference sequence). Trimming removed 3 bases from V and 4 bases from J, with 10 bases in between. This CDR3 has 14 amino acids. The CDR3 sequence: CASSISAGGNTIYF. The DNA of the CDR3 is TGTGCCAGTAGTATTAGCGCGGGCGGAAACACCATATATTTT.

CDR3 bases: TGTGCCAGTAGTATTAGCGGGGGCGAACAAGAGACCCAGTACTTC. Protein product: CASSISGGEQETQYF. This sequence joins TRBV19 and TRBJ2-5; 9 bases align to TRBD2. The CDR3 extends over 15 amino acids. The V gene end was trimmed by 3 bases and the J gene end by 2 bases; junction bases not matched to a gene: 4. The germline CDR1 and CDR2 sequences are LNHDA and SQIVND (reference sequence).

The sample holds a few counts of this clone. The chain joins TRBV19 to TRBJ1-5; D perhaps matches TRBD1 (5 bases). The germline V and J ends were trimmed by 4 bases and 5 bases, with 9 bases remaining between them. The CDR3 contains 13 residues. CDR1 and CDR2 from the germline V gene are LNHDA and SQIVND (reference sequence). The CDR3 reads CASSKQTDQPQHF. Written as DNA, the CDR3 is TGTGCCAGTAGTAAACAGACAGATCAGCCCCAGCATTTT.

The genes are TRBV5-6 and TRBJ1-6; D uncertain. The length of the CDR3 is 15 residues. From germline, CDR1 is SGHDT and CDR2 YYEEEE. The V end lost 1 base, the J end lost 0 bases, and 5 bases lay between the germline ends. The CDR3 nucleotides are TGTGCCAGCAGCTTGTCGGGCTCCTATAATTCACCCCTCCACTTT. Translated: CASSLSGSYNSPLHF. Full variable domain (remainder filled in from reference TRBV5-6 and TRBJ1-6): DAGVTQSPTHLIKTRGQQVTLRCSPKSGHDTVSWYQQALGQGPQFIFQYYEEEERQRGNFPDRFSGHQFPNYSSELNVNALLLGDSALYLCASSLSGSYNSPLHFGNGTRLTVT.

V gene TRBV9 combines with J gene TRBJ2-3, with 8 bases fitting TRBD2. The CDR3 length is 16 residues. From germline, CDR1 is SGDLS and CDR2 YYNGEE. Unmatched junction bases numbered 7, after V lost 4 bases and J lost 0 bases. The CDR3 loop is CASSILAGTSTDTQYF. In DNA form, the CDR3 reads TGTGCCAGCAGCATCCTAGCGGGTACTAGCACAGATACGCAGTATTTT.

The V and J genes are TRBV18 and TRBJ1-5; TRBD1 might be the D (5 bases). Per germline, CDR1 KGHSH and CDR2 LQKENI. Trimming removed 2 bases at V and 1 base at J, with 9 bases between. This CDR3 comprises 15 residues. In DNA form, the CDR3 reads TGTGCCAGCTCACCAACAGGTTCGAGCAATCAGCCCCAGCATTTT. It translates to CASSPTGSSNQPQHF.

The chain carries TRBV4-3 and TRBJ1-2, with D maybe TRBD1 (5 bases). The germline V and J ends were trimmed by 3 bases and 4 bases, with 15 bases remaining between them. This CDR3 comprises 15 residues. The germline V gene has CDR1 LGHNA and CDR2 YSLEER. The CDR3 coding sequence is TGCGCCAGCAGCCAGGAAAATCAGGGATTCTATGGCTACACCTTC. It specifies CASSQENQGFYGYTF.

The sample holds one count of this clone. This chain links TRBV7-6 with TRBJ2-3, with D possibly being TRBD1 (5 bases). CDR1 and CDR2 (germline): SGHVS, FNYEAQ. CDR3 length: 14 amino acids. Trimming took 1 base from V and 3 from J, leaving 8 bases between them. The DNA for the CDR3 is TGTGCCAGCAGCTTAGTGACAGAGACAGATACGCAGTATTTT. It yields the protein CASSLVTETDTQYF.

The rearrangement uses TRBV6-5 and TRBJ2-7; no clear D gene. The CDR3 is made up of 13 amino acids. Germline V gene lookup returns CDR1 MNHEY and CDR2 SVGAGI. V was shortened by 6 bases and J by 0 bases, with 9 bases between the two germline ends. The CDR3 loop is CASRVGNSYEQYF. The CDR3, as DNA: TGTGCCAGCAGGGTGGGCAACTCCTACGAGCAGTACTTC.